This TCR beta chain was found in a study of T cells expressing NK-cell markers. At the level of the study: CD3+CD56+NKG2C+, CD3+CD56+NKG2C- and CD3+CD56-NKG2C+ T cells, once sorted, supplied the TCR beta repertoires.

The CDR3 is 16 residues long. UMIs accompanied the 5'RACE template switching by which TCR beta cDNA was made. Reanalyzing the 5' RACE reads, TCRdb keeps one entry per CDR3 protein, without DNA. This sample lists 350,000 to 400,000 distinct CDR3 sequences; its ten largest clones have over 8.5%. The receptor was isolated from a woman in her forties or fifties in good health. The chain links TRBV12-3 or TRBV12-4 to TRBJ2-7; TCRdb proposes TRBD2, but this gene call is untestable without DNA. Sequencing used blood T cells: a sorted CD56 or NKG2C T cell subset, CD4+ or CD8+ T cells, or bulk PBMC T cells (not recorded which). The CDR3 reads CASSPSRGRATYEQYF.